This T cell receptor (beta chain) was sequenced during a study of CD8 T cells in Susac syndrome (dated by TCRdb to 2018 to 2020). Turning to the overall study: Among the sequenced Susac syndrome patients, over five had clinically active disease and under ten were in clinical remission. At the time of blood withdrawal, Susac syndrome patients were either therapy-naive, taking corticosteroids (with some also receiving IVIg), or on IVIg alone. Whether CD8+ T cell activation and differentiation in Susac syndrome was antigen driven was tested using repertoire sequencing. The investigation overall reported the following: The study acknowledged that relatively few individuals were included in the TCR sequencing and HLA analysis. In the CD4+ T cell repertoire of Susac syndrome patients, clonal expansion was not detected.

On this clonotype itself: Its specific antigen is unknown. No base quality information exists; no much larger clone differs at one position.

Peripheral blood CD8+ and CD4+ T cells from healthy donors, Susac syndrome patients and multiple sclerosis patients were profiled by high-throughput TCR beta sequencing. The Susac syndrome patients fulfilled recently defined diagnostic criteria for either definite or probable disease. Bulk CD8+ and CD4+ T cells were purified by magnetic negative isolation, whereas CD8+ TEMRA cells were enriched by FACS. Blood was drawn into EDTA tubes, processed within 24 hours, and PBMCs were isolated by density gradient centrifugation. PBMCs intended for TCR sequencing were cryopreserved in liquid nitrogen and thawed later in a water bath at 37 degrees C. The sorted or isolated CD4+, CD8+ and CD8+ TEMRA cells had a purity of 90% or higher. RNA was extracted using the RNeasy kit, and roughly 0.5 to 1 microgram was reverse transcribed with random hexamers. The immunoSEQ multiplex PCR assay, covering 54 Vbeta and 13 Jbeta segments, was used to amplify TCR beta CDR3 regions. PCR amplification bias was corrected using a synthetic template baseline for primer optimization and computational correction. As for the authors' bioinformatics: Only productive sequences were kept, with reads annotated to V, D and J genes according to IMGT and analyzed in immunoSEQ Analyzer. To calculate clonality, Shannon entropy was normalized by log2 of the number of productive unique sequences and then subtracted from one. For each patient and control, public and private clones were evaluated within the 100 most prevalent clones. Susac-specific clones were defined as absent from healthy and MS cohorts, around 980 published viral clones and other ImmuneACCESS disease sequences. TCRdb reanalyzed the raw reads on its own, using fastp at Q25 for trimming and MiXCR for clone calling, and kept in-frame beta chains. Records with the same CDR3 protein are collapsed into one entry carrying the most frequent genes and DNA. TCRdb, not the authors, supplied the V and J calls. Here the sample has about 210,000 distinct CDR3 sequences; 85% to 95% occur a single time. Jointly, the top ten make up around 0.15% of the sample.

Sample: CD4+ T cells from PBMCs. The clonotype was recovered from a human donor with Susac syndrome.

The sequence in DNA is TGTGCCAGCGGCCCGGGGGATTTGGGCTACACCTTC. It codes for CASGPGDLGYTF. Here the chain combines TRBV7-2 and TRBJ1-2; the D region possibly corresponds to TRBD1 (5 bases align). The CDR3 goes from the cysteine to the phenylalanine over 12 residues. Of all the DNA, just the CDR3 is kept, 36 bases in frame from base 1. V is pared back by 8 bases and J by 8 bases, with 15 bases lying between the germline termini. CDR1 and CDR2 were assigned from the germline V gene as SGHTA and FQGNSA.